These T cell receptor beta chains were read from a single sample in a study of identical twins. Each CDR3 protein is one row after TCRdb ran MiXCR on the 5' RACE reads. The table has about 550,000 distinct CDR3 sequences, approximately 20% seen once. The same data also contributed to another study, on yellow fever vaccine responses in identical twins.

The sequenced material came from CD4+ T cells sorted from blood. Receptors originate from a woman under 30 in good health. The CDR3 runs from the conserved cysteine through the conserved F or W. The D gene is left open where the match is weak. The size field is filled for only some rows; it gives once, few, many or a size class.

TGTGCCAGCGTCCTGGGCTCCTATAATTCACCCCTCCACTTT | CASVLGSYNSPLHF | NA | TRBV3-1 | NA | TRBJ1-6
TGTGCCAGCAGTTTTTCGGGGGGCGGACAGCCCCAGCATTTT | CASSFSGGGQPQHF | NA | TRBV12-3/TRBV12-4 | NA | TRBJ1-5
TGTGCCAGCAGTTCTTTTCCACGGGGTAATTCACCCCTCCACTTT | CASSSFPRGNSPLHF | NA | TRBV28 | NA | TRBJ1-6
TGTGCCAGCAGCTCCGCTAGGTTGGAGACCCAGTACTTC | CASSSARLETQYF | NA | TRBV11-2 | NA | TRBJ2-5
TGTGCCAGCAGCCAGGGGGGAGGGCAGTTCTTC | CASSQGGGQFF | NA | TRBV9 | NA | TRBJ2-1
TGCGCCAGCAGCCAGGACGGGACTAGCGGAGATACGCAGTATTTT | CASSQDGTSGDTQYF | TRBD2 | TRBV4-1 | few | TRBJ2-3
TGTGCCAGCAGCCAAAAGGTGTACCAAGAGACCCAGTACTTC | CASSQKVYQETQYF | NA | TRBV3-1 | NA | TRBJ2-5
TGTGCCACCAGTGGAGGGGTCGACTATGGCTACACCTTC | CATSGGVDYGYTF | NA | TRBV24-1 | NA | TRBJ1-2
TGTGCCAGCAGTGGACAGGAAAACATTCAGTACTTC | CASSGQENIQYF | TRBD1 | TRBV12-3/TRBV12-4 | NA | TRBJ2-4
TGTGCCAGCATGGGCCTAGATACGCAGTATTTT | CASMGLDTQYF | NA | TRBV12-3/TRBV12-4 | many | TRBJ2-3
TGTGCCAGCAGCCAAGGTTTGGGGATGGCCACAGATACGCAGTATTTT | CASSQGLGMATDTQYF | NA | TRBV3-1 | NA | TRBJ2-3
TGTGCCACCACGGAGCGGGAGGGCTCAAGTTTCCGGGAGCAGTACTTC | CATTEREGSSFREQYF | TRBD2 | TRBV24-1 | NA | TRBJ2-7
TGTGCCAGCTCACCACCGGGGAGGAAAGGGGGCAACACTGAAGCTTTCTTT | CASSPPGRKGGNTEAFF | TRBD1 | TRBV18 | many | TRBJ1-1
TGTGCCAGCAGTGTATCCCTGAACACTGAAGCTTTCTTT | CASSVSLNTEAFF | NA | TRBV25-1 | NA | TRBJ1-1
TGCGCCAGCAGCTTGGTATCGAGCTCCTACAATGAGCAGTTCTTC | CASSLVSSSYNEQFF | NA | TRBV5-1 | NA | TRBJ2-1
TGTGCCAGCAGTTTCAGAGGGAGGCTGCACACAGATACGCAGTATTTT | CASSFRGRLHTDTQYF | NA | TRBV28 | few | TRBJ2-3
TGTGCCAGCAGTGCAGGGGACGGGGAGCTGTTTTTT | CASSAGDGELFF | NA | TRBV28 | NA | TRBJ2-2
TGTGCCACCAGTCGGGGGCAGGCCTACAATGAGCAGTTCTTC | CATSRGQAYNEQFF | NA | TRBV24-1 | few | TRBJ2-1
TGCGCCAGCAGCTGGGGGGGAGAATACAATGAGCAGTTCTTC | CASSWGGEYNEQFF | TRBD2 | TRBV5-1 | few | TRBJ2-1
TGTGCCAGCTCACGCTCGACGGGCCGGGCTGGGGCCAACGTCCTGACTTTC | CASSRSTGRAGANVLTF | NA | TRBV18 | NA | TRBJ2-6
TGTGCCAGCAGCTTAGGGCGGCCGAGCTACGAGCAGTACTTC | CASSLGRPSYEQYF | NA | TRBV11-2 | once | TRBJ2-7
TGCAGTGCTAGAGATTGGCGACAGGGGGCGAACACCGGGGAGCTGTTTTTT | CSARDWRQGANTGELFF | TRBD1 | TRBV20-1 | NA | TRBJ2-2
TGCAGCGTTGACGTCAACACCGGGGAGCTGTTTTTT | CSVDVNTGELFF | NA | TRBV29-1 | few | TRBJ2-2
TGTGCCAGCAGTCCTCCTCCGGGGGTCACAGATACGCAGTATTTT | CASSPPPGVTDTQYF | NA | TRBV6-2/TRBV6-3 | few | TRBJ2-3
TGTGCCACCAGCAGAGACTTGGGGGACAGAGGAGGCTACACCTTC | CATSRDLGDRGGYTF | TRBD1 | TRBV15 | NA | TRBJ1-2
TGTGCCAGCAGTTATCGGGCACAGGGGGTTCGGGAGACCCAGTACTTC | CASSYRAQGVRETQYF | TRBD1 | TRBV6-5 | NA | TRBJ2-5
TGTGCCACGAGTTCGACAGGGGACTACGAGCAGTACTTC | CATSSTGDYEQYF | TRBD1 | TRBV24-1 | NA | TRBJ2-7
TGTGCCAGCAGCCGTGGAGAGGGGGCGCAGCCCCAGCATTTT | CASSRGEGAQPQHF | TRBD1 | TRBV3-1 | NA | TRBJ1-5
TGTGCCAGCAGCTTACCGGGACTAGGTCGCACCGGGGAGCTGTTTTTT | CASSLPGLGRTGELFF | TRBD2 | TRBV7-9 | NA | TRBJ2-2
TGTGCCAGCAGAACTTCGCGGGAGACCCAGTACTTC | CASRTSRETQYF | NA | TRBV28 | NA | TRBJ2-5
TGCAGTGCTAGAGCGGGGGGCCTGGTTACTGGAAACACCATATATTTT | CSARAGGLVTGNTIYF | NA | TRBV20-1 | few | TRBJ1-3
TGTGCCAGCAGTGACAGCCCTAACTATGGCTACACCTTC | CASSDSPNYGYTF | NA | TRBV2 | NA | TRBJ1-2
TGTGCCAGCAGCTTGTTCCGGGGAGGGGAAGAGTTCTTC | CASSLFRGGEEFF | TRBD2 | TRBV5-6 | NA | TRBJ2-1
TGTGCCAGCGGCCGGGGGCTTGTTCTAGCGGTCGCAGATACGCAGTATTTT | CASGRGLVLAVADTQYF | NA | TRBV6-1 | NA | TRBJ2-3
TGTGCCAGCAGCCCTCCCCCGGCCGGGACAGAAAACATTCAGTACTTC | CASSPPPAGTENIQYF | TRBD1 | TRBV11-3 | NA | TRBJ2-4
TGTGCCACGTCCCCCGGACTAGCTATAGATACGCAGTATTTT | CATSPGLAIDTQYF | TRBD2 | TRBV24-1 | NA | TRBJ2-3
TGTGCCAGCTCACCAGCTAGCGGGAGTAAAGATACGCAGTATTTT | CASSPASGSKDTQYF | TRBD2 | TRBV18 | NA | TRBJ2-3
TGTGCCAGCAGCTCAGCGGGGAGGATTAATGAAAAACTGTTTTTT | CASSSAGRINEKLFF | NA | TRBV7-2 | NA | TRBJ1-4
TGTGCCAGCAGTGGCGGACCGATAAATCAGCCCCAGCATTTT | CASSGGPINQPQHF | NA | TRBV2 | NA | TRBJ1-5
TGTGCCACCAGTGGAATACAGGACAGGGGTCAGGACACCGGGGAGCTGTTTTTT | CATSGIQDRGQDTGELFF | TRBD1 | TRBV24-1 | many | TRBJ2-2
TGTGCCAGCAGTTTAGCCTCACAGGGGATTTCTGGAAACACCATATATTTT | CASSLASQGISGNTIYF | TRBD1 | TRBV12-3/TRBV12-4 | NA | TRBJ1-3
TGTGCCACCAGTGACCAGGACAGCGCTCAGCCCCAGCATTTT | CATSDQDSAQPQHF | NA | TRBV24-1 | NA | TRBJ1-5
TGCAGTGCTAGTTTGGGGGTCGGGACTGAAGCTTTCTTT | CSASLGVGTEAFF | NA | TRBV20-1 | few | TRBJ1-1
TGCAGTGCTAGTCCGGGACTCCTCGTGAACACTGAAGCTTTCTTT | CSASPGLLVNTEAFF | NA | TRBV20-1 | NA | TRBJ1-1
TGCAGTGCTAGAGAGAACAACCAAGAGACCCAGTACTTC | CSARENNQETQYF | NA | TRBV20-1 | few | TRBJ2-5
TGCGCCAGCAGCCAAGTTCACGGTGAAAAACTGTTTTTT | CASSQVHGEKLFF | NA | TRBV4-1 | many | TRBJ1-4
TGTGCCAGCAGTTGGTGGGGGCGCGTAATCCACAATGAGCAGTTCTTC | CASSWWGRVIHNEQFF | NA | TRBV12-3/TRBV12-4 | NA | TRBJ2-1
TGTGCCAGCAGTTTACTAGGGCAGGCCTATGGCTACACCTTC | CASSLLGQAYGYTF | NA | TRBV28 | NA | TRBJ1-2
TGTGCCAGCAGCGTAGGTCATAACACTGAAGCTTTCTTT | CASSVGHNTEAFF | NA | TRBV9 | few | TRBJ1-1
TGTGCCATCACACCTGACAGACTTAACACTGAAGCTTTCTTT | CAITPDRLNTEAFF | NA | TRBV10-3 | NA | TRBJ1-1
TGTGCCAGCAGCCCTCACCAGGGTAGTAGCAATCAGCCCCAGCATTTT | CASSPHQGSSNQPQHF | NA | TRBV6-1 | NA | TRBJ1-5
TGTGCCAGCGTGTCTGCCGCCGGGGAGCTGTTTTTT | CASVSAAGELFF | NA | TRBV6-6 | NA | TRBJ2-2
TGTGCCATCAGTGATGGGGCAAATCAGCCCCAGCATTTT | CAISDGANQPQHF | NA | TRBV10-3 | few | TRBJ1-5
TGCGCCAGCAGCCCGGACAAATTTTTTCGTGGTGGGCGAGAGACCCAGTACTTC | CASSPDKFFRGGRETQYF | NA | TRBV5-1 | few | TRBJ2-5
TGTGCCAGCAGGGCGGGACTAGCGGGGGGCAATGAGCAGTTCTTC | CASRAGLAGGNEQFF | TRBD2 | TRBV28 | few | TRBJ2-1
TGTGCCAGCAGTTACTCGAAGGGGACTAGCAGGGATGAGCAGTTCTTC | CASSYSKGTSRDEQFF | TRBD2 | TRBV6-5 | few | TRBJ2-1
TGCAGTGCCGCTACTACAGCGAACACCGGGGAGCTGTTTTTT | CSAATTANTGELFF | NA | TRBV20-1 | NA | TRBJ2-2